Only a few counts were recorded for the clone carrying this TCR beta chain. Its specificity is not known. TCR beta CDR3 regions were amplified from RNA transcripts. Primed by the HTBI set, a first-round RT-PCR was run on the TCR CDR3. From the multiplex PCR reads, TCRdb called clonotypes with MiXCR, one entry per CDR3 protein. In the table there are roughly 290,000 distinct CDR3 sequences, about an eighth of which are singletons. Trimming shortened V by 6 bases and J by 3 bases, and 15 bases separated the two germline ends. This CDR3 is built from 15 residues. CDR1 and CDR2 from the germline V gene are SGHRS and YFSETQ. Blood was sampled at initial diagnosis of hyperthyroidism, prior to onset of any ophthalmopathy symptoms. The sample belongs to a study of T cells in Graves' hyperthyroidism and ophthalmopathy. General study points: Ophthalmopathy and stable hyperthyroidism were separated by a 13 V-J model.

The chain joins TRBV5-1 to TRBJ2-2; possible D gene TRBD2, 6 bases. This receptor was taken from a woman younger than 45 with Graves' hyperthyroidism that later progressed to Graves' ophthalmopathy. Sequencing was done on a sample of blood. The CDR3 sequence is CASMGGGPDTGELFF. The DNA of the CDR3 is TGCGCCAGCATGGGGGGAGGTCCGGACACCGGGGAGCTGTTTTTT.